The next 20 T cell receptor beta chains were all read from a single sample in a study of patients and donors after allogeneic stem cell transplantation. TCRdb redid the calling of the RT-PCR reads with MiXCR, one entry per CDR3 protein. Here the sample spans about 960,000 distinct CDR3 sequences, roughly 18% being singletons. Sequenced material: blood, either unsorted or a sorted T cell fraction (not recorded which). The receptor set was obtained from a human donor who was either an allogeneic HSCT recipient or a stem cell or donor lymphocyte infusion donor (not recorded which). It is not recorded whose cells these are; they may come from a transplant donor.

The gene calls are TRBV20-1 and TRBJ2-3, with D possibly matching TRBD1 (5 bases). Germline assignment: CDR1 DFQATT and CDR2 SNEGSKA (reference sequence). The V end was cut by 3 bases, the J end by 6 bases, with 13 bases between. The CDR3 runs 13 residues. The CDR3 DNA is TGCAGTGCTAGCCCCAGGGTGAAGGATACGCAGTATTTT. It translates to CSASPRVKDTQYF.

This clonotype was seen a handful of times. The rearrangement joins TRBV11-1 to TRBJ2-1; D not certain. CDR1 and CDR2 from the germline V gene are SGHAT and FQDESV (reference sequence). The CDR3 has 16 amino acids. Trimming shortened V by 0 bases and J by 6 bases, and 15 bases separated the two germline ends. The CDR3 region is CASSLARLVVVNEQFF. The CDR3 nucleotides read TGTGCCAGCAGCTTAGCCCGTCTGGTCGTAGTCAATGAGCAGTTCTTC.

This clonotype was counted between two and nine times. CDR3 protein: CASSSPKFIPGELFF. In DNA form, the CDR3 reads TGCGCCAGCAGCTCCCCAAAATTTATCCCCGGGGAGCTGTTTTTT. The chain recombines TRBV5-1 with TRBJ2-2, with D unclear. Germline CDR1 reads SGHRS; CDR2 reads YFSETQ. CDR3 size: 15 residues. Between the trimmed V and J ends, which lost 3 bases and 6 bases, there was a span of 15 bases.

This clonotype has only a few counts. The chain recombines TRBV20-1 with TRBJ1-5; D is perhaps TRBD1 (5 bases). Germline-derived CDR1 and CDR2 are DFQATT and SNEGSKA (reference sequence). The CDR3 totals 15 residues. V was trimmed by 1 base and J by 3 bases, leaving 13 bases between them. CDR3: CSARVWGSDNQPQHF. The CDR3 nucleotides are TGCAGTGCTAGAGTTTGGGGGTCGGACAATCAGCCCCAGCATTTT.

This clonotype has more than one count but fewer than ten. V and J are TRBV10-3 and TRBJ2-1; 7 bases are a match to TRBD2. Germline V gives CDR1 ENHRY, CDR2 SYGVKD. This CDR3 has 15 amino acids. After removal of 7 bases from V and 0 bases from J, the junction contained 6 bases not matched to a gene. CDR3 DNA: TGTGCCATCAACCAGCGGGGACCCTCCTACAATGAGCAGTTCTTC. Amino acids: CAINQRGPSYNEQFF.

This chain uses TRBV3-1 with TRBJ2-1; 10 positions agree with TRBD2. V lost 4 bases, J lost 1 base, and 4 bases stayed unmatched. This CDR3 is 16 amino acids long. Germline V CDR1 and CDR2: LGHDT, YNNKEL (reference sequence). The CDR3 bases are TGTGCCAGCAGCCGACGAGCGGGAGGGTCCTACAATGAGCAGTTCTTC. Amino acids: CASSRRAGGSYNEQFF.

The chain is built from TRBV4-1 and TRBJ1-1; D may be TRBD1 (6 bases). There are 14 residues in the CDR3. Germline-derived CDR1 and CDR2 are MGHRA and YSYEKL. Trimming pared 0 bases from V and 4 bases from J, leaving 9 bases between. The CDR3 here is CASSQEKGGTEAFF. The CDR3 region has the DNA TGCGCCAGCAGCCAAGAAAAGGGGGGCACTGAAGCTTTCTTT.

This clonotype has ten or more counts. The V and J genes are TRBV20-1 and TRBJ2-1; D possibly corresponds to TRBD1 (5 bases). The length of the CDR3 is 12 residues. V dropped 5 bases and J dropped 8 bases, with 13 bases sitting between them. CDR1 DFQATT and CDR2 SNEGSKA come from the germline V gene (reference sequence). CDR3 sequence: CSADLGRDEQFF. The DNA for the CDR3 is TGCAGTGCTGATTTAGGCAGGGATGAGCAGTTCTTC.

This clonotype was seen ten or more times. The chain couples TRBV12-3 or TRBV12-4 to TRBJ1-1, with D unclear. CDR3 length: 14 residues. The V gene lost 6 bases and the J gene lost 4 bases, with 15 bases spanning the gap. The DNA of the CDR3 is TGTGCCAGCAGCCCCGAGATGCGCAGCACTGAAGCTTTCTTT. Protein product: CASSPEMRSTEAFF.

This clonotype was detected many times. V usage is TRBV12-3 or TRBV12-4 and J usage is TRBJ1-6; D is perhaps TRBD1 (6 bases). Trimming took off 5 bases at V and 7 bases at J, with 15 bases between the two ends. The CDR3 sequence is 15 residues long. CDR3 coding DNA: TGTGCCAGCAGTCTAGGGGACATAGCAAATTCACCCCTCCACTTT. Amino acids: CASSLGDIANSPLHF.

The chain joins TRBV7-3 to TRBJ2-1; 12 bases agree with TRBD2. CDR1 and CDR2 (germline): SGHTA, FQGTGA. V was clipped by 2 bases and J by 7 bases; unmatched bases: 6. CDR3 length: 16 residues. CDR3 coding DNA: TGTGCCAGCAGCTTAGAACTAGGACTAGCGGGGAATGAGCAGTTCTTC. Protein product: CASSLELGLAGNEQFF.

This clonotype has at least ten counts. This sequence joins TRBV12-3 or TRBV12-4 and TRBJ2-2; 11 nucleotides match TRBD2. The junction had 5 bases not matched to a gene; V was cut back by 5 bases and J by 6 bases. This CDR3 is built from 15 residues. The CDR3, as DNA: TGTGCCAGCAGTGCCTCTAGCGGGAGGTCCGGGGAGCTGTTTTTT. This sequence encodes CASSASSGRSGELFF.

The rearrangement joins TRBV19 to TRBJ2-1; no definite D call. The CDR3 has 14 amino acids. Trimming removed 3 bases at V and 6 bases at J, with 12 bases between. Per germline, CDR1 LNHDA and CDR2 SQIVND (reference sequence). CDR3 bases: TGTGCCAGTAGTATGAGGCTTCAACTCAATGAGCAGTTCTTC. Its protein product is CASSMRLQLNEQFF.

About this clonotype: Here the CDR3 omits its conserved ending phenylalanine or tryptophan, so a read error is the likely source. The chain couples TRBV4-2 to TRBJ2-7; D perhaps matches TRBD2 (6 bases). The CDR3 length is 13 residues. Looked up from germline, CDR1 is LGHNA and CDR2 is YNFKEQ. Trimming shortened V by 3 bases and J by 10 bases, and 16 bases separated the two germline ends. This CDR3 is CASSQSDRGGQYL. The DNA of the CDR3 is TGTGCCAGCAGCCAGTCCGATAGGGGAGGACAGTACTTA.

V usage is TRBV7-2 and J usage is TRBJ2-3, with D possibly called TRBD1 or TRBD2 (5 bases each). Germline V gene sequence: CDR1 SGHTA, CDR2 FQGNSA. The CDR3 runs 16 residues. V was trimmed by 7 bases and J by 2 bases, leaving 19 bases between them. CDR3 loop: CASTVRGRGFTDTQYF. The CDR3 DNA sequence: TGTGCCAGCACCGTACGGGGCAGAGGATTCACAGATACGCAGTATTTT.

The chain recombines TRBV6-1 with TRBJ2-1; 7 nucleotides match TRBD2. This CDR3 comprises 16 residues. CDR1 and CDR2 (germline): MNHNS, SASEGT. V lost 6 bases and J lost 7; bases outside the gene matches: 15. The CDR3 loop is CASRSFGPALANEQFF. The CDR3 DNA sequence: TGTGCCAGCAGGTCCTTTGGGCCAGCACTAGCGAATGAGCAGTTCTTC.

In its sample, this clonotype was seen many times. The chain couples TRBV27 to TRBJ2-1, with 10 bases lining up with TRBD1. The germline gives CDR1 MNHEY, CDR2 SMNVEV (reference sequence). This CDR3 is built from 14 residues. V gave up 1 base and J gave up 7 bases; unmatched junction bases: 1. The CDR3 nucleotides read TGTGCCAGCAGTTTATGGACAGGGGGAAATGAGCAGTTCTTC. As protein: CASSLWTGGNEQFF.

This clonotype was observed a handful of times. CDR3 sequence reads: CASSLGGGPLTDTQYF. CDR3 sequence (DNA): TGTGCCAGCAGTTTAGGCGGGGGGCCTCTCACAGATACGCAGTATTTT. The J gene is TRBJ2-3, the V gene TRBV12-3 or TRBV12-4; 8 bases match TRBD2. J was trimmed by 2 bases and V by 1 base; bases with no gene match: 5. This CDR3 contains 16 residues.

A few counts support this clonotype. The CDR3 is CAITDRRDSQFF. CDR3 nucleotides: TGTGCCATCACCGACCGAAGGGACTCCCAGTTCTTC. V is TRBV10-3 and J is TRBJ2-1; weak D call: TRBD2 (6 bases). The V gene's germline CDR1 is ENHRY and CDR2 SYGVKD. This CDR3 region has 12 residues. The germline V and J ends were trimmed by 7 bases and 13 bases, with 17 bases remaining between them.

This clonotype turned up a few times. V and J are TRBV27 and TRBJ2-2; 7 bases agree with TRBD1. This CDR3 comprises 16 residues. Germline-derived CDR1 and CDR2 are MNHEY and SMNVEV (reference sequence). After removal of 6 bases from V and 2 bases from J, the junction contained 9 bases not matched to a gene. The CDR3: CASRPRDSNNTGELFF. In nucleotides, the CDR3 is TGTGCCAGCAGACCCCGGGACAGCAATAACACCGGGGAGCTGTTTTTT.